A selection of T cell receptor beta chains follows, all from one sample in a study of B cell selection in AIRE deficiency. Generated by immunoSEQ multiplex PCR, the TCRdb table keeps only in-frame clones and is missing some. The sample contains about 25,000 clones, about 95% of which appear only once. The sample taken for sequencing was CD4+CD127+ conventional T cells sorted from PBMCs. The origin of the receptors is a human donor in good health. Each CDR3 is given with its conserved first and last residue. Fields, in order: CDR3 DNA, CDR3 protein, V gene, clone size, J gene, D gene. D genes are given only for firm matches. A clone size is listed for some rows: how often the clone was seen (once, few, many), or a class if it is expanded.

CDR3nt: TGTGCCAGTGGGACTAGCAGCTACAATGAGCAGTTCTTC; CDR3aa: CASGTSSYNEQFF; v_gene: TRBV7-9; abundance: .; j_gene: TRBJ2-1; d_gene: TRBD2
CDR3nt: TGTGCCAGCAGCTTGGTGGGAAGGGATCACACCGGGGAGCTGTTTTTT; CDR3aa: CASSLVGRDHTGELFF; v_gene: TRBV5-5; abundance: .; j_gene: TRBJ2-2; d_gene: .
CDR3nt: TGCGCCAGCAGCTTGGTGGGGAGAACTAATGAAAAACTGTTTTTT; CDR3aa: CASSLVGRTNEKLFF; v_gene: TRBV5-1; abundance: .; j_gene: TRBJ1-4; d_gene: .
CDR3nt: TGCGCCAGCAGCCAAGATTACCCAGGGTTCTCTGGAAACACCATATATTTT; CDR3aa: CASSQDYPGFSGNTIYF; v_gene: TRBV4-1; abundance: .; j_gene: TRBJ1-3; d_gene: .
CDR3nt: TGCGCCAGCAGCCCCGGTGGGGGAGGGCGGGACTACGAGCAGTACTTC; CDR3aa: CASSPGGGGRDYEQYF; v_gene: TRBV5-1; abundance: .; j_gene: TRBJ2-7; d_gene: TRBD2
CDR3nt: TGTGCCAGCAGCCGGGTGGGGTCGGGAGTCTCTGGGGCCAACGTCCTGACTTTC; CDR3aa: CASSRVGSGVSGANVLTF; v_gene: TRBV5-5; abundance: .; j_gene: TRBJ2-6; d_gene: .
CDR3nt: TGTGCCAGCCGGGGGGCGCGAATCGGGGGCGAGCAGTACTTC; CDR3aa: CASRGARIGGEQYF; v_gene: TRBV27; abundance: .; j_gene: TRBJ2-7; d_gene: .
CDR3nt: TGTGCCAGCAGTACGAACTCCCCAACTGAAGCTTTCTTT; CDR3aa: CASSTNSPTEAFF; v_gene: TRBV6-6; abundance: .; j_gene: TRBJ1-1; d_gene: .
CDR3nt: TGTGCCAGTAGTATGTCAGGGGGAAATTATGGCTACACCTTC; CDR3aa: CASSMSGGNYGYTF; v_gene: TRBV19; abundance: once; j_gene: TRBJ1-2; d_gene: TRBD1
CDR3nt: TGTGCCAGTAGTGAATCGGGACTAGCGGGATTTGAGCAGTTCTTC; CDR3aa: CASSESGLAGFEQFF; v_gene: TRBV19; abundance: .; j_gene: TRBJ2-1; d_gene: TRBD2
CDR3nt: TGTGCCAGCAGCTTGGTCGGGACACTGAATCAGCCCCAGCATTTT; CDR3aa: CASSLVGTLNQPQHF; v_gene: TRBV7-2; abundance: .; j_gene: TRBJ1-5; d_gene: .
CDR3nt: TGTGCCAGCAGCCTTTCTCGGACTAGTATTGTCTATTCGGAAGAGACCCAGTACTTC; CDR3aa: CASSLSRTSIVYSEETQYF; v_gene: TRBV7-9; abundance: .; j_gene: TRBJ2-5; d_gene: TRBD2
CDR3nt: TGCGCCAGCAGCTTGGTCCACAATGAGCAGTTCTTC; CDR3aa: CASSLVHNEQFF; v_gene: TRBV5-1; abundance: once; j_gene: TRBJ2-1; d_gene: .
CDR3nt: TGTGCCAGCAGTTCAAACGAGCAGTACTTC; CDR3aa: CASSSNEQYF; v_gene: TRBV28; abundance: .; j_gene: TRBJ2-7; d_gene: .
CDR3nt: TGTGCCAGCAGCGACCGACTAGCGGGGGGCACAGATACGCAGTATTTT; CDR3aa: CASSDRLAGGTDTQYF; v_gene: TRBV7-6; abundance: .; j_gene: TRBJ2-3; d_gene: TRBD2
CDR3nt: TGTGCCACCAGCAGAGAGGCGGCTCTACAGGGGGCGAATGGCTACACCTTC; CDR3aa: CATSREAALQGANGYTF; v_gene: TRBV15; abundance: .; j_gene: TRBJ1-2; d_gene: TRBD1